The clone carrying this TCR beta chain came up once. Its antigen is as yet unknown. V lost 1 base and J 13 bases, leaving 26 bases between the germline ends. Germline V gives CDR1 SGHAT, CDR2 FQNNGV. This CDR3 is 17 amino acids long. TCRdb recomputed calls from the 5' RACE reads with MiXCR, one row per CDR3 protein. The sample contains 1.5 million to 2 million distinct CDR3 sequences, roughly 35% of which appear only once. The source of the sample is a study of identical twins. Findings of the study overall: Out-of-frame alpha sequences that twins shared showed excess low generation probability.

J is TRBJ2-1 and V is TRBV11-2; D is possibly TRBD2 (6 bases). The sample consisted of cord blood. The sequence was obtained from a newborn girl in good health. The chain's CDR3 is CASSLGRRGGRQETQFF. CDR3 in DNA: TGTGCCAGCAGCTTAGGTCGGAGGGGAGGAAGACAAGAGACCCAGTTCTTC.